The present T cell receptor (beta chain) was sequenced within a study of monozygotic twins with inflammatory bowel disease. This CDR3 has 18 amino acids. Each UMI harboured a 6-nucleotide sample barcode and was appended via template switching. From the 5' RACE reads, TCRdb lists one entry per CDR3 protein and no DNA. In total, the table holds a few hundred thousand distinct CDR3 sequences. V is TRBV12-3 or TRBV12-4 and J is TRBJ2-1; the D call of TRBD2 rests on TCRdb alone, since no DNA is present to check it. The clonotype was recovered from a human donor with ulcerative colitis or Crohn's disease, or a healthy co-twin of an affected twin (not recorded which). Sequenced material: blood. The CDR3 here is CASSLALWTSGQHNEQFF.